Listed below are T cell receptor beta chains from one sample, sequenced in a study of cytomegalovirus exposure and HLA in healthy donors. Only in-frame clones appear in the TCRdb table, and some are missing; sequencing was by immunoSEQ multiplex PCR. The sample has around 190,000 clones, 65% to 85% seen once. Material: PBMCs. The receptors derive from a man aged 18 to 30 in good health and CMV-seronegative. Both conserved end residues are part of each CDR3. A D gene is named only where the DNA matches it firmly. Clone size is stated in some rows and not others, as once, few, many or a class when expanded.

TRBV4-1	TRBD2	.	TRBJ2-1	16	TGCGCCAGCAGCCAAGATGAATGGCGGGGGGGCAATGAGCAGTTCTTC	CASSQDEWRGGNEQFF
TRBV7-8	TRBD2	.	TRBJ2-1	15	TGTGCCAGCCGTTCCCTGGCTAGCGGATACAATGAGCAGTTCTTC	CASRSLASGYNEQFF
TRBV7-6	TRBD1	.	TRBJ2-1	12	TGTGCCAGCAGTCACAGGGGGCGAGGGTTGTTCTTC	CASSHRGRGLFF
TRBV9	.	.	TRBJ1-5	15	TGTGCCAGCAGCGTAGGCCAGGGGAGCAATCAGCCCCAGCATTTT	CASSVGQGSNQPQHF
TRBV9	TRBD1	.	TRBJ2-2	15	TGTGCCAGCAGCAGCCGGGACAGGCATTCCGGGGAGCTGTTTTTT	CASSSRDRHSGELFF
TRBV4-1	.	.	TRBJ1-3	15	TGCGCCAGCAGCTCCTACGGGGGGCCGGGAAACACCATATATTTT	CASSSYGGPGNTIYF
TRBV9	.	.	TRBJ2-7	13	TGTGCCAGCAGCGAAGGGGTAGACTGGGAGCAGTACTTC	CASSEGVDWEQYF
TRBV19	.	.	TRBJ1-3	13	TGTGCCAGTAGTAAAGCCGGGGGAAACACCATATATTTT	CASSKAGGNTIYF
TRBV5-6	.	once	TRBJ2-2	14	TGTGCCAGCAGCTTGGGACAGAACACCGGGGAGCTGTTTTTT	CASSLGQNTGELFF
TRBV30	.	once	TRBJ1-1	12	TGTGCCTGGAGAGGGGCAGGCACTGAAGCTTTCTTT	CAWRGAGTEAFF
TRBV28	.	.	TRBJ1-5	14	TGTGCCAGTCGGCCCAGCAACTACAATCAGCCCCAGCATTTT	CASRPSNYNQPQHF
TRBV28	.	.	TRBJ2-5	15	TGTGCCAGCCTCCCCCATGGGCTAGCTCAAGAGACCCAGTACTTC	CASLPHGLAQETQYF
TRBV9	.	.	TRBJ1-3	16	TGTGCCAGCAGCGTAGTGGCCGGGTCCTCTGGAAACACCATATATTTT	CASSVVAGSSGNTIYF
TRBV11-3	.	.	TRBJ2-1	17	TGTGCCAGCAGCTCTATAACGGGATTGGGCACCTACAATGAGCAGTTCTTC	CASSSITGLGTYNEQFF
TRBV25-1	TRBD1	.	TRBJ1-4	15	TGTGCCAGCAGTCTGCGGACAGGGCGGGGGGAAAAACTGTTTTTT	CASSLRTGRGEKLFF
TRBV27	.	.	TRBJ2-1	13	TGTGCCAGCAGCCGATTGGCAGATAATGAGCAGTTCTTC	CASSRLADNEQFF
TRBV4-3	TRBD2	.	TRBJ2-7	16	TGCGCCAGCAGCCAAGCACCAGCGGGAGAGTCCTACGAGCAGTACTTC	CASSQAPAGESYEQYF
TRBV7-8	TRBD1	.	TRBJ1-5	15	TGTGCCAGCAGCTCCTCGAGGACAGGGGGTCAGCCCCAGCATTTT	CASSSSRTGGQPQHF
TRBV19	TRBD2	.	TRBJ2-7	16	TGTGCCAGTAGTATCCGGGGTAGCGGGGGGGCCGGCGAGCAGTACTTC	CASSIRGSGGAGEQYF
TRBV25-1	.	.	TRBJ1-2	15	TGTGCCAGCAGTGAGACCGACAGGATCAGCTATGGCTACACCTTC	CASSETDRISYGYTF
TRBV7-6	.	.	TRBJ1-2	14	TGTGCCAGCAGCTTATCTACAGGCGGGGATGGCTACACCTTC	CASSLSTGGDGYTF
TRBV11-2	.	.	TRBJ2-1	15	TGTGCCAGCAGCTTAGGTCCGGGGGCCTACAATGAGCAGTTCTTC	CASSLGPGAYNEQFF
TRBV6-1	.	.	TRBJ1-6	15	TGTGCCAGCACCCCAATGGGGCAGGGCGTTTCACCCCTCCACTTT	CASTPMGQGVSPLHF
TRBV30	.	.	TRBJ1-2	12	TGTGCCTGGACAACAGGTCCCACCGGCTACACCTTC	CAWTTGPTGYTF
TRBV15	.	few	TRBJ2-2	16	TGTGCCACCAGCAGAGCCATAGTGTCGGGCACCGGGGAGCTGTTTTTT	CATSRAIVSGTGELFF
TRBV27	.	.	TRBJ2-1	15	TGTGCCAGCAGTGCCGGGGTAGCGGTCTACAATGAGCAGTTCTTC	CASSAGVAVYNEQFF
TRBV6-5	TRBD1	few	TRBJ2-2	15	TGTGCCAGCAGTTATCTCGGACAGGCCACCGGGGAGCTGTTTTTT	CASSYLGQATGELFF
TRBV7-2	.	.	TRBJ2-7	15	TGTGCCAGCAGCCCAGCGGCTCGGAGCTCCTACGAGCAGTACTTC	CASSPAARSSYEQYF
TRBV7-2	.	.	TRBJ2-5	11	TGTGCCAGCAGCCGACCGGGAACCCAGTACTTC	CASSRPGTQYF
TRBV11-3	.	.	TRBJ2-3	14	TGTGCCAGCAGCCCCAGACAGGGCACAGATACGCAGTATTTT	CASSPRQGTDTQYF
TRBV10-3	.	few	TRBJ1-1	14	TGTGCCATCAGTGAGAGGCAGGGCAACACTGAAGCTTTCTTT	CAISERQGNTEAFF
TRBV6-4	TRBD1	few	TRBJ1-4	15	TGTGCCAGCAGTTTTAAGGGGGCCACTAATGAAAAACTGTTTTTT	CASSFKGATNEKLFF